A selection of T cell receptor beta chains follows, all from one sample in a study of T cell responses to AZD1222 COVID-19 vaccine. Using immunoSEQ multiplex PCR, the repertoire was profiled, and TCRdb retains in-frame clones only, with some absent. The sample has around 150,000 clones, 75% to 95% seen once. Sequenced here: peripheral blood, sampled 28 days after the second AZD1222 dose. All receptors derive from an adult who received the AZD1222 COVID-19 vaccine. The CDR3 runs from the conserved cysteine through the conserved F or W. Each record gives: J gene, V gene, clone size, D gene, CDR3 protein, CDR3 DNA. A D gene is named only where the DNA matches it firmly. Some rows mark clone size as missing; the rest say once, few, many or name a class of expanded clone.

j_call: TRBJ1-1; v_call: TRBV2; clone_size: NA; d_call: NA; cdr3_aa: CASSTNTEAFF; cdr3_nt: TGTGCCAGCAGTACGAACACTGAAGCTTTCTTT
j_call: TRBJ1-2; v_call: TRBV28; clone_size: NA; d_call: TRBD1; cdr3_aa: CASRTQGANYGYTF; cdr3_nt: TGTGCCAGCAGAACGCAGGGGGCGAACTATGGCTACACCTTC
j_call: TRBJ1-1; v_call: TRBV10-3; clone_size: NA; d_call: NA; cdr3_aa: CATSGNLGTEAFF; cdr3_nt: TGTGCTACTTCAGGGAATCTCGGCACTGAAGCTTTCTTT
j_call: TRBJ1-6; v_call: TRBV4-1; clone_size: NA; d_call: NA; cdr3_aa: CASSQDAPRNSPLHF; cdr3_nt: TGCGCCAGCAGCCAAGATGCCCCGAGGAATTCACCCCTCCACTTT
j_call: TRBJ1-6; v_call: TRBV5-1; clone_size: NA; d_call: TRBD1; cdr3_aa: CASSLGDRNSPLHF; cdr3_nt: TGCGCCAGCAGCTTGGGGGACAGAAATTCACCCCTCCACTTT
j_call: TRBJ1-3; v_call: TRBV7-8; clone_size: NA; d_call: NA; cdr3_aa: CASSLAGGTGNTIYF; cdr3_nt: TGTGCCAGCAGCTTAGCTGGAGGGACTGGAAACACCATATATTTT
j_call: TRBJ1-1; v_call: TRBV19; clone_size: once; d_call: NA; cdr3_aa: CASSIRREAFF; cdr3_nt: TGTGCCAGTAGTATAAGACGTGAAGCTTTCTTT
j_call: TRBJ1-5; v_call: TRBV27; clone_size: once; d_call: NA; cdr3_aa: CASSWDGNQPQHF; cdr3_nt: TGTGCCAGCAGTTGGGATGGCAATCAGCCCCAGCATTTT
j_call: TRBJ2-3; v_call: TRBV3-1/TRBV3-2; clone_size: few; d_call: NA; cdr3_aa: CASSQSSGDSDTQYF; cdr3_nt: TGTGCCAGCAGCCAATCGTCGGGAGATTCAGATACGCAGTATTTT
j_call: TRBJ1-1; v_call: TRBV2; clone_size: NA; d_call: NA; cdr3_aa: CASTQENTEAFF; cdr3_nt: TGTGCCAGCACTCAAGAGAACACTGAAGCTTTCTTT
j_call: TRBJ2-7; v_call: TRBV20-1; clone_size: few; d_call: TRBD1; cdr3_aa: CSASPGQSYEQYF; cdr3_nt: TGCAGTGCTAGTCCGGGACAGTCATACGAGCAGTACTTC
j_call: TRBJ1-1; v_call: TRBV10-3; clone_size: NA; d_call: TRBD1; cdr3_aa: CAIRRQGVDTEAFF; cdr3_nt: TGTGCCATCAGGAGACAGGGGGTGGACACTGAAGCTTTCTTT
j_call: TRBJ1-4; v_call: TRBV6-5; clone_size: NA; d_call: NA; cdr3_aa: CASSYGEGGGEKLFF; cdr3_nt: TGTGCCAGCAGTTATGGGGAAGGCGGGGGTGAAAAACTGTTTTTT
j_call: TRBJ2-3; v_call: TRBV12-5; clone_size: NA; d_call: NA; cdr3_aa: CASGLGPALRYF; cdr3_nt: TGTGCTAGTGGTTTGGGACCCGCCCTCCGGTATTTT
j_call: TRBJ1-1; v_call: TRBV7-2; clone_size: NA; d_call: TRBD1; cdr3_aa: CASSLAPTGSNTEAFF; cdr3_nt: TGTGCCAGCAGCTTAGCCCCGACAGGGTCGAACACTGAAGCTTTCTTT
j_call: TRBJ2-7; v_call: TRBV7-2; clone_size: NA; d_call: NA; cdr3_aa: CASSLGKVYEQYF; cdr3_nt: TGTGCCAGCAGCTTAGGGAAGGTGTACGAGCAGTACTTC
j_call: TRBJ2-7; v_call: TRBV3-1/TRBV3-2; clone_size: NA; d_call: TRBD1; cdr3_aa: CASSRGDRGGEQYF; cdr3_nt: TGTGCCAGCAGCCGGGGGGACAGGGGAGGCGAGCAGTACTTC
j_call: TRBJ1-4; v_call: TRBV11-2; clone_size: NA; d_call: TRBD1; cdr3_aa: CASSPGTGGGEKLFF; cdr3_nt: TGTGCCAGCAGCCCTGGGACAGGGGGCGGGGAAAAACTGTTTTTT